This T cell receptor (beta chain) was sequenced during a study of human T cells and chemical hapten exposure. Broader study findings: Relative to controls, expanded TCRs formed significantly more large CDR3 similarity clusters.

From the RACE reads, TCRdb called clonotypes with MiXCR, one entry per CDR3 protein. The sample consists of 95,000 or so distinct CDR3 sequences, about 10% of them appearing once. This sample's time point: patch test 1, 2 weeks after DPC sensitization. Treatment denoted: therapeutic diphenylcyclopropenone sensitization with weekly scalp DPC. Researchers sampled blood before each patch test went on. Points on this clonotype: Its target is not known.

The source is a middle-aged man with alopecia areata. Some clones in this sample may be carry-over from other donors' samples. The source was whole blood, collected in connection with sensitization to the hapten diphenylcyclopropenone (DPC).

CDR3 residues: CASKTGMNTEAFF. As DNA, the CDR3 is TGTGCCAGCAAAACAGGGATGAACACTGAAGCTTTCTTT. V and J are TRBV7-3 and TRBJ1-1; D possibly corresponds to TRBD1 (6 bases). From germline, CDR1 is SGHTA and CDR2 FQGTGA. Trimming left V 7 bases short and J 0 bases short, with 9 bases between. This CDR3 is built from 13 residues.